This T cell receptor beta chain derives from a study of CD8+ T cells in alopecia areata. Whole-study findings and limits: Scalp specimens additionally yield sequences from normal skin's resident alphabeta T cells.

Treatment noted: oral pan-JAK inhibitor, 5-10 mg twice daily. Extracted RNA was reverse transcribed into cDNA, the sequencing template. Here immunoSEQ multiplex PCR was the method, and the copy in TCRdb shows in-frame clones only, minus some. This sample has 150,000 to 200,000 clones; over 45% occur once, and the top ten carry 5.5% to 6%. As to this clone: Its antigen is undetermined.

Germline V gene sequence: CDR1 SGDLS, CDR2 YYNGEE. V dropped 0 bases and J dropped 5 bases, with 11 bases sitting between them. This CDR3 is 14 amino acids long. The sequences come from CD4+ T cells sorted from blood, collected at week 24, from a patient treated with tofacitinib. The receptor's source is a human donor with alopecia areata. The rearrangement uses TRBV9 and TRBJ1-1; no clear D gene. The CDR3 is CASSVDPVGTEAFF. As DNA, the CDR3 is TGTGCCAGCAGCGTAGACCCGGTAGGGACTGAAGCTTTCTTT.